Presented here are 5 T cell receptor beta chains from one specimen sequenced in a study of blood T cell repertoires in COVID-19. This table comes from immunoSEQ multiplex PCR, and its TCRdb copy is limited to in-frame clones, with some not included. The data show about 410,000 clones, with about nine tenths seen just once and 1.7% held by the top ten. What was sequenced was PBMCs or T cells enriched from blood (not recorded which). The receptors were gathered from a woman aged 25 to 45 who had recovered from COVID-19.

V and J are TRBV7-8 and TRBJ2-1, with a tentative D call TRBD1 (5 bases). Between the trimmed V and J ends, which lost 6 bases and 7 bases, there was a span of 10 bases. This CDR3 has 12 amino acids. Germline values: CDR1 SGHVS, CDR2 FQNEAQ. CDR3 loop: CASRSRGNEQFF. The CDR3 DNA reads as TGTGCCAGCAGGTCAAGGGGTAATGAGCAGTTCTTC.

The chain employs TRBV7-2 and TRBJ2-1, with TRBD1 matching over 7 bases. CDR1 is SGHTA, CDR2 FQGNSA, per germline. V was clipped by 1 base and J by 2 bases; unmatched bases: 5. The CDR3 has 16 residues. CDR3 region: CASSLGGDSTYNEQFF. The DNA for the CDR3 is TGTGCCAGCAGCTTAGGAGGGGACAGTACCTACAATGAGCAGTTCTTC.

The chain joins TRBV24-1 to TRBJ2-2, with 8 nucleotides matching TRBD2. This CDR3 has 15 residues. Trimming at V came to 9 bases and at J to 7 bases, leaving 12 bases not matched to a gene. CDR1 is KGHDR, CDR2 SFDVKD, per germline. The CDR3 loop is CATSSRGLDIGELFF. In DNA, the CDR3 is TGTGCCACCTCCTCTCGGGGACTAGATATCGGGGAGCTGTTTTTT.

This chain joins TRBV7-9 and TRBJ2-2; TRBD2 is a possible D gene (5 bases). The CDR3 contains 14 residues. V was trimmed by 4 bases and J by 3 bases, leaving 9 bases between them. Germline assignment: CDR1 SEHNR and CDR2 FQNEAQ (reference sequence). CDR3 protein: CASSSKDYTGELFF. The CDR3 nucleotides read TGTGCCAGCAGCTCTAAGGACTACACCGGGGAGCTGTTTTTT. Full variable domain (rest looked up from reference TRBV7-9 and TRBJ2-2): DTGVSQNPRHKITKRGQNVTFRCDPISEHNRLYWYRQTLGQGPEFLTYFQNEAQLEKSRLLSDRFSAERPKGSFSTLEIQRTEQGDSAMYLCASSSKDYTGELFFGEGSRLTVL.

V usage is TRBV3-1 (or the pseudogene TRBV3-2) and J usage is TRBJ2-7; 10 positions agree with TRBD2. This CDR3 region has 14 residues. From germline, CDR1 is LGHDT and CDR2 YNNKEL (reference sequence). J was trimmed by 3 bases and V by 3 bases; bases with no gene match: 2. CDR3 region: CASSHLAGDYEQYF. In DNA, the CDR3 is TGTGCCAGCAGCCACCTAGCGGGAGACTACGAGCAGTACTTC.